Sequencing of this T cell receptor beta chain was carried out in a study of CD8 T cells in Susac syndrome. RNA was extracted with the RNeasy kit, and a quantity of roughly 0.5 to 1 ug was reverse transcribed using random hexamers. Across 54 Vbeta and 13 Jbeta, TCR beta CDR3 was amplified with immunoSEQ multiplex PCR. From the immunoSEQ multiplex PCR reads, TCRdb called clonotypes with MiXCR, one entry per CDR3 protein. This sample has over 350,000 distinct CDR3 sequences; more than 70% occur once, and the top ten carry under 0.15%. Trimming shortened V by 2 bases and J by 5 bases, and 12 bases separated the two germline ends. The CDR3 loop spans 14 amino acids. CDR1 and CDR2 from the germline V gene are MGHRA and YSYEKL. Negative isolation was used for CD8+ and CD4+ T cells, and FACS enrichment was applied to TEMRA cells. This clonotype was found once.

Sample: CD8+ T cells from PBMCs. V gene TRBV4-1 combines with J gene TRBJ1-2; maybe TRBD1 (5 bases). This TCR came from a human donor with multiple sclerosis. The DNA of the CDR3 is TGCGCCAGCAGCCAAACGGACATCCATTATGGCTACACCTTC. Residues: CASSQTDIHYGYTF.